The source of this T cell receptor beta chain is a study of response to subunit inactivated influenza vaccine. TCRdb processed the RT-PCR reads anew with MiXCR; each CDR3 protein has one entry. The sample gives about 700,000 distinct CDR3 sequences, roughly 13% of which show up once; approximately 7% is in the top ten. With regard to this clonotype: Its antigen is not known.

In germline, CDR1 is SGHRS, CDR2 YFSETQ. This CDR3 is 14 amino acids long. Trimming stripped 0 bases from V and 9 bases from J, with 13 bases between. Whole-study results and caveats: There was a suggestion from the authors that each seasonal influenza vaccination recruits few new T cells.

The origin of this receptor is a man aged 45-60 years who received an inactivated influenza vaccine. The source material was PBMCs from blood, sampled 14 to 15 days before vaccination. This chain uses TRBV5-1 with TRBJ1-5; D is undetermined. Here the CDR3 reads CASSLGAGVRPQHF. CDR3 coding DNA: TGCGCCAGCAGCTTGGGGGCCGGCGTTCGGCCCCAGCATTTT. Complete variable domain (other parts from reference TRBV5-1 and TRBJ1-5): KAGVTQTPRYLIKTRGQQVTLSCSPISGHRSVSWYQQTPGQGLQFLFEYFSETQRNKGNFPGRFSGRQFSNSRSEMNVSTLELGDSALYLCASSLGAGVRPQHFGDGTRLSIL.